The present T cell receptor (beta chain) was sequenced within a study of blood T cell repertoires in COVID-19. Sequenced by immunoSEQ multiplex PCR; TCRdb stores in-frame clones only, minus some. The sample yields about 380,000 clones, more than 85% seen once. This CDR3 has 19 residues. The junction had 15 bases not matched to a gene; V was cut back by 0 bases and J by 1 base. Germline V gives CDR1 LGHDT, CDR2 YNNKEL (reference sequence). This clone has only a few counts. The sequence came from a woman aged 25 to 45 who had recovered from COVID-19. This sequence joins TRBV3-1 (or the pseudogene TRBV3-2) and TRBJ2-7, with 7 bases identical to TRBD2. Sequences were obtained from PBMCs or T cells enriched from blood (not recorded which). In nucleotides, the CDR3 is TGTGCCAGCAGCCAAGATCTTTCAGGGAGGGTTGGTTTATCCTACGAGCAGTACTTC. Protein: CASSQDLSGRVGLSYEQYF.